The following is a T cell receptor (beta chain) sequence with its context. There is no known antigen for this receptor. Base qualities are missing; no much larger clone stands one base away. This sample was included in a study of T cells in localized non-small cell lung cancer (dated by TCRdb to 2020 to 2022). As for the study more broadly: Comparing tumors with uninvolved tumor-adjacent lungs, the study looked at the T cell repertoires of 236 patients with early-stage NSCLC. The cohort was made up of 200 to 250 treatment-naive NSCLC patients whose localized lung tumors had been resected. The mean age of the NSCLC patients was under 70 years, with approximately 130 men and about a hundred women. On the study overall, not on this receptor specifically: Of the top 100 tumor clones, a median of around 57 were detected in paired uninvolved adjacent lung; around 27 were also among that lung's top 100. Since the design was exploratory, TCR variables were selected using unadjusted p-values with no false-discovery rate correction. Uninvolved tumor-adjacent lung showed the highest T cell clonality, higher than tumor, which suggests more focused antigenic responses in the adjacent lung. Higher T cell density in blood was associated with longer overall survival, whereas higher clonality in adjacent lung was associated with shorter survival. Because multi-region sequencing of the tumors was not done, intratumor heterogeneity could not be ruled out.

The immunoSEQ Assay was used to sequence TCR beta CDR3 regions from DNA. On the authors' methods: To compute T cell density, TCR beta template counts were normalized to usable DNA, which was estimated by amplifying housekeeping genes. Using the preseqR package, richness was estimated by extrapolating to 120,000 templates for tissue samples and 400,000 templates for PBMC samples. Clonality was defined by subtracting Pielou's evenness from one. Tissue-enriched TCRs were identified through differential abundance testing performed on productive amino-acid clonotypes, with a minimum total count of 5 and an alpha of 0.1. The Jaccard Index and the Morisita Overlap Index were used to quantify repertoire overlap between compartments. GLIPH clustered TCR beta CDR3s with public tetramer-defined viral CDR3s; viral motifs required at least three viral sequences plus V-gene enrichment. TCRdb retrieved this table from immuneACCESS and kept in-frame rearrangements only. Not all clones are present; in checked studies, unresolved V genes account for under half, and no reason is known for the remainder. The DNA was the basis for D and trimming; V, J and clone size are from that table. Within this sample are approximately 45,000 clones, with around 83% of them counted one time only. The ten largest account for roughly 2.5% of the sample.

At diagnosis, tumor, uninvolved tumor-adjacent lung and peripheral blood were collected and then preserved as a mix of FFPE and fresh-frozen material. Blood samples were analyzed as peripheral blood mononuclear cells for TCR repertoire profiling. The junction carries 12 bases between V and J, which are trimmed by 5 bases and 7 bases respectively. Measured from the cysteine to the phenylalanine, the CDR3 is 13 residues long. Just the 39-base CDR3 DNA is kept, in frame starting at base 1. Reading the germline V gene gives CDR1 SNHLY and CDR2 FYNNEI. This receptor was identified in a man between 40 and 69 years old with stage II lung adenocarcinoma. The sample was PBMCs, taken before any cancer treatment. The sequence links TRBV2 to TRBJ1-5, and TRBD1 may be the D gene, going by 6 matching bases. CDR3 sequence: CASSPGVGQPQHF. The DNA sequence is as follows: TGTGCCAGCAGTCCAGGGGTGGGGCAGCCCCAGCATTTT.